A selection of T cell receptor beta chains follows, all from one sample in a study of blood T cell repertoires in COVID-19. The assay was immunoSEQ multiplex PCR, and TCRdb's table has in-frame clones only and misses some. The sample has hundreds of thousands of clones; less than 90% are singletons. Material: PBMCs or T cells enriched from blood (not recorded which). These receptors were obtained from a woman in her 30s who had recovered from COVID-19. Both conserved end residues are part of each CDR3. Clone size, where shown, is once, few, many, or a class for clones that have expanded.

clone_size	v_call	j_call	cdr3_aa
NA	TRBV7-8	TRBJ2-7	CASSLLAGSDEQYF
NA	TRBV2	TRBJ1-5	CASSESTGRSQPQHF
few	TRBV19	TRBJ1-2	CASSPLRPSGYGYTF
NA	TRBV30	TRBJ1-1	CAWSVLEENTEAFF
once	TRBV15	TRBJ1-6	CATSTQEGYNSPLHF
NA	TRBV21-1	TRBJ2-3	CASGSGRTLTDTQYF
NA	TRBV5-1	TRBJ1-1	CASSSGGQGVLIAFF
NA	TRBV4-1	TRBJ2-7	CASSQVGGGDRTYEQYF
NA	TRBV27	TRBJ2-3	CASMRWGSTDTQYF
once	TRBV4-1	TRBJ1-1	CASSTKQGNTEAFF
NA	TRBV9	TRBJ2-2	CASSALLTGELFF
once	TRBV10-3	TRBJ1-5	CAISIMESNQPQHF
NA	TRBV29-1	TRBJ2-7	CSVDYPSKREGTYEQYF
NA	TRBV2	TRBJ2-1	CASGGQGGPNEQFF
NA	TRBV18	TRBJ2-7	CASSRQTSGRFPPYEQYF
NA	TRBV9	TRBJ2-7	CASSAGTSGRVLDYEQYF
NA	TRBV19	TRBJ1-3	CASCPEDRRLGNTIYF
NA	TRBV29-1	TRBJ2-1	CSVVPGGPYNEQFF
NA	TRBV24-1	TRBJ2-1	CATSDPGLAGNEQFF
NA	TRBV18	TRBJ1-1	CASSPRNGMNTEAFF
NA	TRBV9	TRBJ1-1	CASSAQLTGVSTGAFF
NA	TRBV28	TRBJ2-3	CASSLSWREVTDTQYF
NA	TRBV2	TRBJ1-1	CASSGQGTIEAFF
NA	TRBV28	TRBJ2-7	CASSPLRLAGDHEQYF
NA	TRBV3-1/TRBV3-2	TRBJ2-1	CASSPGVAGGDWNEQFF
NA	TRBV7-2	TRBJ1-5	CASSPRTGGNQPQHF
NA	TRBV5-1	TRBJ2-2	CASSRGQANTGELFF
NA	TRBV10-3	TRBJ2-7	CAVASGTSGSHEQYF
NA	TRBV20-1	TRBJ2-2	CSASRLAGATGELFF
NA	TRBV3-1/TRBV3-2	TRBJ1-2	CASSPPTQEQNYGYTF
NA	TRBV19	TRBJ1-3	CASTRGGLYAGNTIYF
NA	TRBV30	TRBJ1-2	CAWSLVPNYGYTF
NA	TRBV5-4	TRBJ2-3	CASRWGGGGSTDTQYF
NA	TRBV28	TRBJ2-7	CASSLYLAGAGYEQYF
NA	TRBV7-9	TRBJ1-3	CASSSLLEASGNTIYF
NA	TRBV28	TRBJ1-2	CASRQYTSYGYTF
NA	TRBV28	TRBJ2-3	CASNLAGGSLVTDTQYF
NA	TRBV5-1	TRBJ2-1	CASSLNSDEQFF